This section outlines one T cell receptor beta chain sequence together with its context. As yet, its antigen is unknown. This sample stems from a study of identical twins. The CDR3 consists of 16 residues. Germline CDR1 LNHNV, CDR2 YYDKDF (reference sequence). Germline trimming cut 6 bases from V and 5 bases from J; bases unmatched to any gene: 7. One entry per CDR3 protein, called by TCRdb with MiXCR from the 5' RACE reads. The sample lists around 570,000 distinct CDR3 sequences, 9.5% to 10% seen once, with more than 2.5% in the top ten. Study conclusions and caveats: The presence of invariant MAIT and iNKT cells could partly confound analyses of zero-insertion sequences.

The same sample was also studied in work on yellow fever vaccine responses in identical twins.

Sequenced material: PBMCs. The sequence came from a woman under 30 in good health. V usage is TRBV15 and J usage is TRBJ2-3, with 14 bases lining up with TRBD2. The CDR3 reads CATSVGLAGVQDTQYF. As DNA, the CDR3 is TGTGCCACCAGTGTGGGACTAGCGGGAGTTCAAGATACGCAGTATTTT.